This entry features one T cell receptor (beta chain) sequence. Cohort placement rested on clinical history that participants reported themselves. The data stem from a study of blood T cell repertoires in COVID-19. Overall study context: Spain, Italy and the United States supplied samples that represented acute and convalescent COVID-19.

How the authors handled the data: Estimates of nucleated cell counts were drawn from the amplification of reference gene primers. Data came from immunoSEQ multiplex PCR; TCRdb stores just in-frame clones and leaves some out. From that table come the V and J calls and clone size; the DNA was used to work out D and trimming. This table has almost 250,000 clones, roughly 90% appearing once. V was trimmed by 7 bases and J by 1 base, leaving 13 bases between them. The CDR3 covers 15 residues. The V gene's germline CDR1 is SEHNR and CDR2 FQNEAQ (reference sequence). The chain couples TRBV7-9 to TRBJ2-2; possibly TRBD2 for D (5 bases). The TCR comes from a woman aged 25 to 39 who had recovered from COVID-19. The sample taken for sequencing was PBMCs or T cells enriched from blood (not recorded which). The CDR3 here is CASIPGGGNTGELFF. The CDR3 nucleotides read TGTGCCAGCATCCCGGGCGGAGGGAACACCGGGGAGCTGTTTTTT.